This T cell receptor beta chain was observed in a study of cytomegalovirus exposure and HLA in healthy donors. General study points: Associated with cytomegalovirus, according to the listing, were around 160 TCR beta chains. In a later analysis, an Asian-associated ancestry cluster reportedly showed fewer N-insertions than the approximately 660-donor mean.

The PCR had 60 Vbeta and 13 Jbeta primers. Method: immunoSEQ multiplex PCR; TCRdb's copy keeps in-frame clones and lacks some. The sample lists some 120,000 clones; roughly three quarters were seen once. With respect to this clone: Its antigen is unidentified.

The sequence derives from a woman aged 30 to 39 in good health and CMV-seronegative. Sample: PBMCs.

The CDR3 coding sequence is TGTGCCAGCTCACCGGGGGGACTGCACTTGTATAGCAATCAGCCCCAGCATTTT. As protein: CASSPGGLHLYSNQPQHF. The rearrangement links TRBV18 to TRBJ1-5, with D possibly TRBD1 on 5 matching bases. Germline CDR1 and CDR2: KGHSH and LQKENI. V was shortened by 3 bases and J by 0 bases, with 18 bases between the two germline ends. CDR3 length: 18 residues.